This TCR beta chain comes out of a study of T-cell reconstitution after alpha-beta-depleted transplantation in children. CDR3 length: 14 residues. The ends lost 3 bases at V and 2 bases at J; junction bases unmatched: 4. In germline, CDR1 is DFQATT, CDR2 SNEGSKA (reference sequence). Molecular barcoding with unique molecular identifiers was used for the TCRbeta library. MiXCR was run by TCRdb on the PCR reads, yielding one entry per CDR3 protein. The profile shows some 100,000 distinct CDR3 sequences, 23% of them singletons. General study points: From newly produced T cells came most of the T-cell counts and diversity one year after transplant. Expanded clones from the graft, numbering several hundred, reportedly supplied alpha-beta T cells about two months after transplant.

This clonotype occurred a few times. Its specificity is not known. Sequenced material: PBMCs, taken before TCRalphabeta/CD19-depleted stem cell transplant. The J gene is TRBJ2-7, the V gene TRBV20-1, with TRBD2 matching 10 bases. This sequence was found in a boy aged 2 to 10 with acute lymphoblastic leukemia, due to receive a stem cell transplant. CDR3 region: CSARTSGSTYEQYF. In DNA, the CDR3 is TGCAGTGCTAGGACTAGCGGGTCAACCTACGAGCAGTACTTC.